This T cell receptor (beta chain) is drawn from a study of control samples from healthy donors and cancer patients. Profiling relied on immunoSEQ multiplex PCR, and the TCRdb table lists in-frame clones only, not all of them. Among around 41,000 clones listed, 80% to 90% were seen once. The sample taken for sequencing was PBMCs. The receptor was derived from a woman in her fifties or sixties with lung cancer.

CDR3 nucleotide sequence: TGTGCCAGCAGCGTCATGAACACTGAAGCTTTCTTT. Residues: CASSVMNTEAFF. The chain joins TRBV7-9 to TRBJ1-1, with D unclear. The germline CDR1 and CDR2 sequences are SEHNR and FQNEAQ (reference sequence). The CDR3 totals 12 residues. The V end was cut by 5 bases, the J end by 0 bases, with 4 bases between.